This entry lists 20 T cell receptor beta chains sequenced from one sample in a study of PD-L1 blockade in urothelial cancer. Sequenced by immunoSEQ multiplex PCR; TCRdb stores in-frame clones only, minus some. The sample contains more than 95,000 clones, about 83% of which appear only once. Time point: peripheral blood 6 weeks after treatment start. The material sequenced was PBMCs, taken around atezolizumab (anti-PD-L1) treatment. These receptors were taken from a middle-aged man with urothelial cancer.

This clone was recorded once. As DNA, the CDR3 is TGTGCCAGCAGTTACTTAACGGGAAGGTACGAGCAGTACTTC. It translates to CASSYLTGRYEQYF. The rearrangement links TRBV6-5 to TRBJ2-7, with D possibly being TRBD2 (5 bases). The CDR3 runs to 14 residues. With 1 base removed from V and 4 bases from J, the gap between germline ends came to 11 bases. Germline V gene sequence: CDR1 MNHEY, CDR2 SVGAGI.

CDR3 bases: TGTGCCAGCAGCTCTCGTAGCGGGACTGAGCAGTTCTTC. Protein sequence: CASSSRSGTEQFF. This chain links TRBV7-9 with TRBJ2-1, with 8 bases fitting TRBD2. CDR1 and CDR2 (germline): SEHNR, FQNEAQ (reference sequence). V shed 4 bases, J shed 9 bases, and the junction held 5 bases outside the gene matches. The CDR3 contains 13 residues.

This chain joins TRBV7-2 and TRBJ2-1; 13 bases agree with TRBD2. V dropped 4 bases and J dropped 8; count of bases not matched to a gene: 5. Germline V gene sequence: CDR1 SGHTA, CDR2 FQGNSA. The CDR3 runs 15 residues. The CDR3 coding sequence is TGTGCCAGCAGCTCCCGACTAGCGGGAGGACATGAGCAGTTCTTC. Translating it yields CASSSRLAGGHEQFF. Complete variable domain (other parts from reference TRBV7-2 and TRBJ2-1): GAGVSQSPSNKVTEKGKDVELRCDPISGHTALYWYRQSLGQGLEFLIYFQGNSAPDKSGLPSDRFSAERTGGSVSTLTIQRTQQEDSAVYLCASSSRLAGGHEQFFGPGTRLTVL.

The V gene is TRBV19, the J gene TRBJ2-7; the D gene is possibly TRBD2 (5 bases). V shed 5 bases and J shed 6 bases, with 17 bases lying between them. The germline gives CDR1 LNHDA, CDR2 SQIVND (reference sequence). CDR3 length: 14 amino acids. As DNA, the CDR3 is TGTGCCAGTAGTCCCCGAGGCCGGGGATTCGAGCAGTACTTC. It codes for CASSPRGRGFEQYF. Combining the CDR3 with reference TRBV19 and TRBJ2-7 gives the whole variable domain DGGITQSPKYLFRKEGQNVTLSCEQNLNHDAMYWYRQDPGQGLRLIYYSQIVNDFQKGDIAEGYSVSREKKESFPLTVTSAQKNPTAFYLCASSPRGRGFEQYFGPGTRLTVT.

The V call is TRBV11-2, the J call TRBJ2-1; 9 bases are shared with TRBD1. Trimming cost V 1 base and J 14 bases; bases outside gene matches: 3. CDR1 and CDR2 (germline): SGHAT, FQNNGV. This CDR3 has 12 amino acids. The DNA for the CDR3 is TGTGCCAGCAGCTTAGGGGGACAGGGAGAGTTCTTC. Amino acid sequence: CASSLGGQGEFF. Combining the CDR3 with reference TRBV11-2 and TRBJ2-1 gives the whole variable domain EAGVAQSPRYKIIEKRQSVAFWCNPISGHATLYWYQQILGQGPKLLIQFQNNGVVDDSQLPKDRFSAERLKGVDSTLKIQPAKLEDSAVYLCASSLGGQGEFFGPGTRLTVL.

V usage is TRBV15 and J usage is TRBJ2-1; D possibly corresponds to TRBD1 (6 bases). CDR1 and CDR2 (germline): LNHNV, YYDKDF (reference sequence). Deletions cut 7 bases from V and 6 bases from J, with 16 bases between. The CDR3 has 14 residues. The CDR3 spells CATKGSGHFNEQFF. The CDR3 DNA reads TGTGCCACCAAGGGCTCGGGACACTTCAATGAGCAGTTCTTC.

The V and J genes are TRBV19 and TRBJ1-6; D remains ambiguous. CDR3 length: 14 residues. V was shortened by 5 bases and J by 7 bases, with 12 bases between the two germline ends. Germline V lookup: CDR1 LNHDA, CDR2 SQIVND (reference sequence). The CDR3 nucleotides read TGTGCCAGTAGTGTGCCTATATGGAATTCACCCCTCCACTTT. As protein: CASSVPIWNSPLHF.

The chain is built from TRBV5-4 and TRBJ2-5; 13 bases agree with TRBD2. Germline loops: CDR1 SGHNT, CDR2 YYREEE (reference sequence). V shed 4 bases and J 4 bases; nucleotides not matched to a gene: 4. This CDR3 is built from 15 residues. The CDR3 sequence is CASSPLAGGRETQYF. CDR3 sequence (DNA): TGTGCCAGCAGCCCACTAGCGGGAGGGCGAGAGACCCAGTACTTC.

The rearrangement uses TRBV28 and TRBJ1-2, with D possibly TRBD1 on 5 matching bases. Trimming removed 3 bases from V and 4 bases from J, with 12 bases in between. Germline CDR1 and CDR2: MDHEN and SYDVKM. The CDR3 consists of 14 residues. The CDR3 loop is CASSFTGGGYGYTF. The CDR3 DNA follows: TGTGCCAGCAGTTTCACGGGCGGGGGCTATGGCTACACCTTC.

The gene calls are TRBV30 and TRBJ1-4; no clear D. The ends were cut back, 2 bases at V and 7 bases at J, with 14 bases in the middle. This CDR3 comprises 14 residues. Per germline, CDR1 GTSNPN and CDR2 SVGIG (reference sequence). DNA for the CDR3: TGTGCCTGGAGTTCGTCCCGCCGGGGTGAAAAACTGTTTTTT. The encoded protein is CAWSSSRRGEKLFF.

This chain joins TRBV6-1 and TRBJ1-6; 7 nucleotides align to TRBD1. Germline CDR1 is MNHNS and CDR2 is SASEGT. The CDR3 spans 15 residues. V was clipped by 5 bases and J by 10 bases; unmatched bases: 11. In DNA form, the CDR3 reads TGTGCCAGCAGTAACCACGGGACAGATGGGTCACCCCTCCACTTT. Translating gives CASSNHGTDGSPLHF.

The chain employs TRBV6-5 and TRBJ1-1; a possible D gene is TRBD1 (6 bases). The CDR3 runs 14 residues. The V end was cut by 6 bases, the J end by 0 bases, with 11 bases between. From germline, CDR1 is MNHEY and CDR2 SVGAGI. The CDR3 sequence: CASSLTGLNTEAFF. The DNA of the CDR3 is TGTGCCAGCAGCTTGACAGGATTGAACACTGAAGCTTTCTTT.

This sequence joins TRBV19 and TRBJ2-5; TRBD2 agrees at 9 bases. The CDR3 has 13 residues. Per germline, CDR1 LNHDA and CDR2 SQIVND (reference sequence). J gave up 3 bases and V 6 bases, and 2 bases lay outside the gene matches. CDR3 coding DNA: TGTGCCAGTAGAGGGACTAGCAAAGAGACCCAGTACTTC. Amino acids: CASRGTSKETQYF.

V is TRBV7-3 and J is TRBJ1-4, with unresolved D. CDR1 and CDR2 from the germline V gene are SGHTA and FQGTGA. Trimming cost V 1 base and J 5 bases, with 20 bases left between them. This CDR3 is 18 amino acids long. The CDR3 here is CASSLKHRGWILNEKLFF. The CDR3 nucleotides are TGTGCCAGCAGCTTAAAACATAGAGGCTGGATATTGAATGAAAAACTGTTTTTT.

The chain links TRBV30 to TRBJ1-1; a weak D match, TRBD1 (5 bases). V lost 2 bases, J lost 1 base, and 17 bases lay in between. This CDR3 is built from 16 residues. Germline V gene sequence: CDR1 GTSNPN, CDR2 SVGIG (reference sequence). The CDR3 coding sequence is TGTGCCTGGAGTACCCCGAACCAGGGAAAGAACACTGAAGCTTTCTTT. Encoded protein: CAWSTPNQGKNTEAFF.

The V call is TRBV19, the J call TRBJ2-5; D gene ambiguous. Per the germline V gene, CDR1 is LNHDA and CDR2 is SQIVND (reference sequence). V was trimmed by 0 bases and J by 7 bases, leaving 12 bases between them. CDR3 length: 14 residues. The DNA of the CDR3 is TGTGCCAGTAGTATAGACGGAGCCTATGGGACCCAGTACTTC. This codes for CASSIDGAYGTQYF.

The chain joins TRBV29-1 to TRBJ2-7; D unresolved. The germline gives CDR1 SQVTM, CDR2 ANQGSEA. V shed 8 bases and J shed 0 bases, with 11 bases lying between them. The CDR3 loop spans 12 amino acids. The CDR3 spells CSFQAFSYEQYF. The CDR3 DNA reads TGCAGCTTTCAGGCGTTCTCCTACGAGCAGTACTTC.

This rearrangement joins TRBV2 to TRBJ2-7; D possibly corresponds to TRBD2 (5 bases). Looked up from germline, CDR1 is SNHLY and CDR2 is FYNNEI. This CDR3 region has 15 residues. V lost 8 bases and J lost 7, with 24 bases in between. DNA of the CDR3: TGTGCCAGCTCGTTAAGTCAGGACTCAAAGGATGAGCAGTACTTC. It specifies CASSLSQDSKDEQYF.

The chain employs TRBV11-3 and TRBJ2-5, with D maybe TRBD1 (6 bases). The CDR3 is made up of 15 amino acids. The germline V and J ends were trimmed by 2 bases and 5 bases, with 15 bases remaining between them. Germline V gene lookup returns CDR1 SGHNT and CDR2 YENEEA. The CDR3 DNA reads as TGTGCCAGCAGCTTACACACAGGGTCTGGGGAGACCCAGTACTTC. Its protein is CASSLHTGSGETQYF.

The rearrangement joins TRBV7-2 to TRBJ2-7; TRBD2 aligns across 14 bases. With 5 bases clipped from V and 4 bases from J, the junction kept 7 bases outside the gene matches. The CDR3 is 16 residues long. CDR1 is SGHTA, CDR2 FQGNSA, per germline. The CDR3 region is CASSTGLAGVFYEQYF. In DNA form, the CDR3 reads TGTGCCAGCAGCACGGGACTAGCGGGAGTGTTTTACGAGCAGTACTTC. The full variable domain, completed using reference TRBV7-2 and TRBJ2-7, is GAGVSQSPSNKVTEKGKDVELRCDPISGHTALYWYRQSLGQGLEFLIYFQGNSAPDKSGLPSDRFSAERTGGSVSTLTIQRTQQEDSAVYLCASSTGLAGVFYEQYFGPGTRLTVT.